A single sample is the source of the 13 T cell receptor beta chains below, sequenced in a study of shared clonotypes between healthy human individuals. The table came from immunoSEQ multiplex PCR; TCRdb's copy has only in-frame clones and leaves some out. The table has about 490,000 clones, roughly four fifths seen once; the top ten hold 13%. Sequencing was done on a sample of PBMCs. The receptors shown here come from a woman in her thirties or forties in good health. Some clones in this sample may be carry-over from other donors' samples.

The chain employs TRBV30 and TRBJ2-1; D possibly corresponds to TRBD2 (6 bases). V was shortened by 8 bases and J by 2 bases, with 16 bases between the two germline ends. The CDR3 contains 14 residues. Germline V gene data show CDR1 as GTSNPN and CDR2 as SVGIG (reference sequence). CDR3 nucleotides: TGTGCCCGGGGGTCCTCCGTCGCCTACAATGAGCAGTTCTTC. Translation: CARGSSVAYNEQFF. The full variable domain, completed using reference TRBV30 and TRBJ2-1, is SQTIHQWPATLVQPVGSPLSLECTVEGTSNPNLYWYRQAAGRGLQLLFYSVGIGQISSEVPQNLSASRPQDRQFILSSKKLLLSDSGFYLCARGSSVAYNEQFFGPGTRLTVL.

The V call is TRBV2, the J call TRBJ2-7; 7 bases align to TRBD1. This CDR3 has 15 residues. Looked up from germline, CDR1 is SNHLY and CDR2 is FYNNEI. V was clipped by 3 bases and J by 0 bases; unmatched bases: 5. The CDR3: CASSDLRDSSYEQYF. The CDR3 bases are TGTGCCAGCAGTGACCTCCGGGACAGCTCCTACGAGCAGTACTTC. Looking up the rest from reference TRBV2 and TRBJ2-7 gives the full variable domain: EPEVTQTPSHQVTQMGQEVILRCVPISNHLYFYWYRQILGQKVEFLVSFYNNEISEKSEIFDDQFSVERPDGSNFTLKIRSTKLEDSAMYFCASSDLRDSSYEQYFGPGTRLTVT.

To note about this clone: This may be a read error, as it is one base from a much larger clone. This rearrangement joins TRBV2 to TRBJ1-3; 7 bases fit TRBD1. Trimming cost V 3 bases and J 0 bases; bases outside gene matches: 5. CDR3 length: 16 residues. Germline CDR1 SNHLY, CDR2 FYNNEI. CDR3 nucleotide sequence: TGTGCCAGCAGTGAGGGACAGCCTCTCTCTGGAAACACCATATATTTT. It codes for CASSEGQPLSGNTIYF.

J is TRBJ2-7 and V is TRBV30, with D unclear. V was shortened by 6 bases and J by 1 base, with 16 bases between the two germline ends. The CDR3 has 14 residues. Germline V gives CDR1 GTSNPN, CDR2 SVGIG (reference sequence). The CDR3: CACHQMTRSYEQYF. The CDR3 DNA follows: TGTGCCTGCCACCAGATGACAAGATCCTACGAGCAGTACTTC.

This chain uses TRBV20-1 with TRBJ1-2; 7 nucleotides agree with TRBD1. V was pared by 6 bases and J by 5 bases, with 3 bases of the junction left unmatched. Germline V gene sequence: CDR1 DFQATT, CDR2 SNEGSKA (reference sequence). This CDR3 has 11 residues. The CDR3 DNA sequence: TGCAGTGCGTCAGGGGGATATGGCTACACCTTC. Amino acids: CSASGGYGYTF.

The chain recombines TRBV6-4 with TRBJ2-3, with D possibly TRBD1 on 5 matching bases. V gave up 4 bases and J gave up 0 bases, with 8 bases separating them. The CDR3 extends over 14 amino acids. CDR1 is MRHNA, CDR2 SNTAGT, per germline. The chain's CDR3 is CASSGGGSTDTQYF. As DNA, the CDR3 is TGTGCCAGCAGTGGGGGCGGTAGCACAGATACGCAGTATTTT.

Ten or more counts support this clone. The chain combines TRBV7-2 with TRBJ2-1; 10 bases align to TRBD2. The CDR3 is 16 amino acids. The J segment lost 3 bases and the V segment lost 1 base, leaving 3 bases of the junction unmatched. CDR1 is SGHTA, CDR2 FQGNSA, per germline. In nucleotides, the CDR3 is TGTGCCAGCAGCTTAGGGGCTAGCGGGAGCTACAATGAGCAGTTCTTC. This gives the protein CASSLGASGSYNEQFF.

The CDR3 here is CASSETWKTKGEKLFF. DNA of the CDR3: TGTGCCAGCAGTGAAACCTGGAAGACAAAGGGTGAAAAACTGTTTTTT. V and J are TRBV6-1 and TRBJ1-4; D is unclear. The germline gives CDR1 MNHNS, CDR2 SASEGT. Trimming took 2 bases from V and 7 from J, leaving 17 bases between them. The CDR3 runs 16 residues.

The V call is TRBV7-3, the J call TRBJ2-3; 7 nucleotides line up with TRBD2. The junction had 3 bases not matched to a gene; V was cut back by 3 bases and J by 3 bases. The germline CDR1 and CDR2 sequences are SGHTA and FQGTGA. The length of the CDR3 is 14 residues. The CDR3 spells CASSFGGRTDTQYF. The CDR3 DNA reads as TGTGCCAGCAGCTTCGGCGGGAGAACAGATACGCAGTATTTT.

CDR3 loop: CASSHGQGLETQYF. CDR3 nucleotide sequence: TGTGCCAGCAGCCACGGACAGGGGCTAGAGACCCAGTACTTC. This rearrangement joins TRBV14 to TRBJ2-5, with TRBD1 matching 9 bases. This CDR3 has 14 residues. Per the germline V gene, CDR1 is SGHDN and CDR2 is FVKESK. With V trimmed by 3 bases and J by 4 bases, 3 bases remained unmatched.

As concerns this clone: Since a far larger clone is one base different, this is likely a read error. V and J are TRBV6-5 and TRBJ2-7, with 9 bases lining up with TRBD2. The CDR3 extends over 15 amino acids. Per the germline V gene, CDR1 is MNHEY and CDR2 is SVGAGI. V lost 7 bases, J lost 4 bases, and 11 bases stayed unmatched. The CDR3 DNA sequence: TGTGCCAGCAATCCAGCGGGAGGACCGACATACGAGCAGTACTTC. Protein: CASNPAGGPTYEQYF.

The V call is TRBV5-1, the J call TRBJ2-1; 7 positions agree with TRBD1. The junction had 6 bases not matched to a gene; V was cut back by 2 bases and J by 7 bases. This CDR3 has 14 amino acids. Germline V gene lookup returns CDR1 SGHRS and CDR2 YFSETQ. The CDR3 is CASSLQGSKNEQFF. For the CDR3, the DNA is TGCGCCAGCAGCTTACAGGGGAGTAAAAATGAGCAGTTCTTC.

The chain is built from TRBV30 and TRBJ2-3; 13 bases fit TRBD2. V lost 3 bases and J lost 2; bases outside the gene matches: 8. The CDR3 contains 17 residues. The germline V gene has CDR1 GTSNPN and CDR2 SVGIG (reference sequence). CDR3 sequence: CAWSRGLAGAYTDTQYF. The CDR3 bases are TGTGCCTGGAGCCGCGGACTAGCGGGAGCCTACACAGATACGCAGTATTTT.